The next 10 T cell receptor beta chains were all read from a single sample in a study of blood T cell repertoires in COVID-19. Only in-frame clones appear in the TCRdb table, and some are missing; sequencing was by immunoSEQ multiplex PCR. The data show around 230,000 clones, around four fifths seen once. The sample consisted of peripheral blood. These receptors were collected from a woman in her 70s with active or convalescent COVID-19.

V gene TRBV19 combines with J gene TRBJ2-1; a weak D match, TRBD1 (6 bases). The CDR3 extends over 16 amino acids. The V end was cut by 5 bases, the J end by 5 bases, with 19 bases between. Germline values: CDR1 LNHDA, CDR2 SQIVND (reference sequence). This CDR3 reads CASSPPGRGGDNEQFF. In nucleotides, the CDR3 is TGTGCCAGTAGTCCCCCGGGGCGAGGGGGAGACAATGAGCAGTTCTTC.

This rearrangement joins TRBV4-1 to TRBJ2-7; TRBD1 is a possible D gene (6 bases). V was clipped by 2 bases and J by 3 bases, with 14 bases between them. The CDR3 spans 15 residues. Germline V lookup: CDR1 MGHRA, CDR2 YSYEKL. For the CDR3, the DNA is TGCGCCAGCAGCCAACAGGGGTCCTCCGTCTACGAGCAGTACTTC. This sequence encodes CASSQQGSSVYEQYF.

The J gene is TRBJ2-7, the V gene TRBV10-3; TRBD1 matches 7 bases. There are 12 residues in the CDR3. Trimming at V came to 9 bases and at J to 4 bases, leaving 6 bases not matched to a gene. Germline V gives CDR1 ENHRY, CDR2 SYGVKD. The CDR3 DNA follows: TGTGCCATAAAGGACAGGTTATACGAGCAGTACTTC. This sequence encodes CAIKDRLYEQYF.

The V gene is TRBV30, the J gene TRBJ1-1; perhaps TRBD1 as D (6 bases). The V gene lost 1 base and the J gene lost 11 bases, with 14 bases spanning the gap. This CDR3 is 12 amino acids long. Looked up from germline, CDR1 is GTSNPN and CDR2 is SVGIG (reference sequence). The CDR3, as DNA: TGTGCCTGGAGTGGGTCCGGGACAAGGGCTTTCTTT. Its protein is CAWSGSGTRAFF.

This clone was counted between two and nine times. Here the CDR3 DNA reads TGTGCCAGCAGCGTAGGACTAGCGGGAGGTAAAGATACGCAGTATTTT. It is translated as CASSVGLAGGKDTQYF. This chain links TRBV11-3 with TRBJ2-3; 14 bases agree with TRBD2. CDR1 is SGHNT and CDR2 is YENEEA in the germline V gene. The CDR3 totals 16 residues. With 5 bases clipped from V and 5 bases from J, the junction kept 6 bases outside the gene matches. Full variable domain (remainder filled in from reference TRBV11-3 and TRBJ2-3): EAGVVQSPRYKIIEKKQPVAFWCNPISGHNTLYWYLQNLGQGPELLIRYENEEAVDDSQLPKDRFSAERLKGVDSTLKIQPAELGDSAVYLCASSVGLAGGKDTQYFGPGTRLTVL.

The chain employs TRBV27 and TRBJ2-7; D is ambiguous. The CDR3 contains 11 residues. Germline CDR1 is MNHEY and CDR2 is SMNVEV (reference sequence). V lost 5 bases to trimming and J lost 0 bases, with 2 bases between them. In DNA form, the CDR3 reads TGTGCCAGCAGTCACTCCTACGAGCAGTACTTC. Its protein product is CASSHSYEQYF.

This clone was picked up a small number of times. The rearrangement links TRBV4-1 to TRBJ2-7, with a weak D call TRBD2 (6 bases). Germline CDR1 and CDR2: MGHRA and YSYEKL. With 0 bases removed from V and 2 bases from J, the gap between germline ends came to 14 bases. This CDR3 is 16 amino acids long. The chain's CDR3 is CASSQDRAGSPYEQYF. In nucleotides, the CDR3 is TGCGCCAGCAGCCAAGATCGAGCGGGTTCCCCCTACGAGCAGTACTTC.

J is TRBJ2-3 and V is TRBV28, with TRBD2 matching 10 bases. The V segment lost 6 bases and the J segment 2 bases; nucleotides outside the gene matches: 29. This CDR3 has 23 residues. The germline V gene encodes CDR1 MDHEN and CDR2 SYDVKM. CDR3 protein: CASSPTPGQALGGLAVNTDTQYF. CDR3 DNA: TGTGCCAGCAGCCCGACTCCAGGACAGGCACTCGGTGGACTAGCGGTTAACACAGATACGCAGTATTTT. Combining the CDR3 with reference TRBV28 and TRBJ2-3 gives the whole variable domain DVKVTQSSRYLVKRTGEKVFLECVQDMDHENMFWYRQDPGLGLRLIYFSYDVKMKEKGDIPEGYSVSREKKERFSLILESASTNQTSMYLCASSPTPGQALGGLAVNTDTQYFGPGTRLTVL.

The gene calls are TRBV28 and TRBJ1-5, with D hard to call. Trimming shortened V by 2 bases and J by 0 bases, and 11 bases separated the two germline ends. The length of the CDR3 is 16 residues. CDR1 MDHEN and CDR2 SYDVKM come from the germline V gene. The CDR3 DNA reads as TGTGCCAGCAGTTTAGGGGAGGCAGCTAGCAATCAGCCCCAGCATTTT. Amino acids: CASSLGEAASNQPQHF.

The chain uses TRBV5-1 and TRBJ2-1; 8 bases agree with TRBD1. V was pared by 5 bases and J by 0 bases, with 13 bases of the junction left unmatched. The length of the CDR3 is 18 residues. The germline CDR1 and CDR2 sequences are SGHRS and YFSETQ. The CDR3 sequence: CASRQGKTGVVSYNEQFF. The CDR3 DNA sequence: TGCGCCAGCAGGCAGGGGAAGACAGGGGTTGTCTCCTACAATGAGCAGTTCTTC.